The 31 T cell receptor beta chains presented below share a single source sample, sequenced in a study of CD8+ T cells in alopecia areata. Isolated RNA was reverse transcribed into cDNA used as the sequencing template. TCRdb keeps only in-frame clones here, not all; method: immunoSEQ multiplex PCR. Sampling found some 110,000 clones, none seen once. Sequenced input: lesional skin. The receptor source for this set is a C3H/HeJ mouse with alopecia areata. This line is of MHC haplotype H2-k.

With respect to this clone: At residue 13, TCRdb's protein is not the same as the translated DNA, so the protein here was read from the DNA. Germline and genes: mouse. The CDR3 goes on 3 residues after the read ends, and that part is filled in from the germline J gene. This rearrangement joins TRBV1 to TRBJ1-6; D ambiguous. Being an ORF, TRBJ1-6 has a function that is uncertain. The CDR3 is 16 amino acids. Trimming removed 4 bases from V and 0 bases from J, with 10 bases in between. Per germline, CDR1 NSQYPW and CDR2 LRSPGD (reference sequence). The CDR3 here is CTCSEQKNSYNSPLYF. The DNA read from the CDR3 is TGCACCTGCAGTGAACAGAAAAATTCCTATAATTCGCCC.

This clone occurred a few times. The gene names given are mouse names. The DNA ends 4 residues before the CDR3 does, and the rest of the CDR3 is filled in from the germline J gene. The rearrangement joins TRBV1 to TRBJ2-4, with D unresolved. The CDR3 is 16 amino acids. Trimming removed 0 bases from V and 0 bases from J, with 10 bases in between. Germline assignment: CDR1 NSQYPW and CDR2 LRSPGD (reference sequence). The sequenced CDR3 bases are TGCACCTGCAGTGCAGATCTTGGGTCTAGTCAAAAC. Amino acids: CTCSADLGSSQN. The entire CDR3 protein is CTCSADLGSSQNTLYF.

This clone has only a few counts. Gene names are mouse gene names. Partial CDR3 DNA: TGTGCCAGCAGTGATGTAGGGAAGGGGACA. Amino acids: CASSDVGKGT. The whole CDR3 sequence reads CASSDVGKGTEVFF. This chain joins TRBV13-3 and TRBJ1-1; D is possibly TRBD1 (5 bases). The CDR3 end is not reached by the read, which stops 4 residues before it; the germline J gene fills it in. The CDR3 sequence is 14 residues long. Germline V CDR1 and CDR2: NNHDY, SYVADS.

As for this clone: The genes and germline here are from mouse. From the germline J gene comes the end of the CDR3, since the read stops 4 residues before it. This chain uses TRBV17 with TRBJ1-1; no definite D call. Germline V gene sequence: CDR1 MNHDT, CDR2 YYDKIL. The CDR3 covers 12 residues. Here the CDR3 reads CASSRYRSEVFF. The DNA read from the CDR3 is TGTGCTAGCAGTAGATACAGATCA.

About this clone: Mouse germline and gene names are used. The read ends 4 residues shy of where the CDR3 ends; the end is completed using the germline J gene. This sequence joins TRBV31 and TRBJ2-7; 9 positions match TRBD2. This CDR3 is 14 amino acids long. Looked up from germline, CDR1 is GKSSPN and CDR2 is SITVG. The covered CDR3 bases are TGTGCCTGGAGTCTAGGGGACTGGGTTTAT. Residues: CAWSLGDWVY. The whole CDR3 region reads CAWSLGDWVYEQYF.

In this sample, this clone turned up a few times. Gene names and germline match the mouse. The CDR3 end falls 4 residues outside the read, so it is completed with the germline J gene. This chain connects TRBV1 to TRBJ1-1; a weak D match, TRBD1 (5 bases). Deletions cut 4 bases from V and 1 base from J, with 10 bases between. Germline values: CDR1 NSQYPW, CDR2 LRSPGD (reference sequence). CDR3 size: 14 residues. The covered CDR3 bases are TGCACCTGCAGTGGCGGGCAGGGAAACACA. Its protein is CTCSGGQGNT. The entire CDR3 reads CTCSGGQGNTEVFF.

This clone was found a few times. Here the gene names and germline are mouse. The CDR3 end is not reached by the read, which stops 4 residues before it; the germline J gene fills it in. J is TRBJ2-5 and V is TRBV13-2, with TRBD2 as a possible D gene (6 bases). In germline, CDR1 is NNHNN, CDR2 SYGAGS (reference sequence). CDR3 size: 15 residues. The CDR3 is CASGDAPLGIDTQYF. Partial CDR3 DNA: TGTGCCAGCGGTGATGCTCCCCTGGGGATTGAC.

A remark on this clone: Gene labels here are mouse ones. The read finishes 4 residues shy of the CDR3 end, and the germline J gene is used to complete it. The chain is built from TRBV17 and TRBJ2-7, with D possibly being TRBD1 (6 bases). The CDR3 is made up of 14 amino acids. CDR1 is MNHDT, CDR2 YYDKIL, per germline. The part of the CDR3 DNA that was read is TGTGCTAGCAGTAGAACGGGACACAAATAT. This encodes CASSRTGHKY. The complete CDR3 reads CASSRTGHKYEQYF.

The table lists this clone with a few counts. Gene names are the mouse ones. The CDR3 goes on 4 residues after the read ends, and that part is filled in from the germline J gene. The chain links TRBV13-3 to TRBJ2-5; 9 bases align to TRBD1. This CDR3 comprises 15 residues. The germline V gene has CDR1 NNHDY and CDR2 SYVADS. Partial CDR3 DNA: TGTGCCAGCAGTGATCCCGACAGGGGGAGAGAC. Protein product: CASSDPDRGRD. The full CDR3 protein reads CASSDPDRGRDTQYF.

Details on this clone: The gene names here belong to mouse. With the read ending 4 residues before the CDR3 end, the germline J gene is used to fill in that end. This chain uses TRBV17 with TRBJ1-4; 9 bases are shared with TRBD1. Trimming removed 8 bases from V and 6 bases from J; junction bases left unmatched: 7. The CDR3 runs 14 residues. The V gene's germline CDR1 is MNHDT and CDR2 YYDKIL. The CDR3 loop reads CASRQGDGDERLFF. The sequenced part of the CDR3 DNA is TGTGCTAGCCGACAGGGGGACGGAGACGAA.

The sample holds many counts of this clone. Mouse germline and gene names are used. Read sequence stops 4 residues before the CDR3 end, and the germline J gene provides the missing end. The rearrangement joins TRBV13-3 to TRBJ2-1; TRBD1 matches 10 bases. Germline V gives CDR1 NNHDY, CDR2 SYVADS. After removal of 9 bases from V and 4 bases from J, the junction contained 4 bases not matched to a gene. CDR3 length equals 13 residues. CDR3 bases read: TGTGCCACCTGGGACAGGGGTTATGCT. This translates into CATWDRGYA. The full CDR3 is CATWDRGYAEQFF.

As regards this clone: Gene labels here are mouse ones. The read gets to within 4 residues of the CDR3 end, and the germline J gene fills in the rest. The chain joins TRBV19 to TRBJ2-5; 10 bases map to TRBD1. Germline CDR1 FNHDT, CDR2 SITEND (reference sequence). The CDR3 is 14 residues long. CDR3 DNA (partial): TGTGCCAGCAGTATTCAGGACAGGGGGGAC. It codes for CASSIQDRGD. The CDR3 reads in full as CASSIQDRGDTQYF.

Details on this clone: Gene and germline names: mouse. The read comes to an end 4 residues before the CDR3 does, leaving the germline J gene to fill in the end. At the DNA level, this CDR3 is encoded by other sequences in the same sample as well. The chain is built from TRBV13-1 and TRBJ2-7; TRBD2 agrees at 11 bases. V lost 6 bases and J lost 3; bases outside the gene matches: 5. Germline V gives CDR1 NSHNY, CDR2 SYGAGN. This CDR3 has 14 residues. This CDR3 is CASTLDWGGYEQYF. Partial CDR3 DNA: TGTGCCAGCACCCTCGACTGGGGGGGCTAT.

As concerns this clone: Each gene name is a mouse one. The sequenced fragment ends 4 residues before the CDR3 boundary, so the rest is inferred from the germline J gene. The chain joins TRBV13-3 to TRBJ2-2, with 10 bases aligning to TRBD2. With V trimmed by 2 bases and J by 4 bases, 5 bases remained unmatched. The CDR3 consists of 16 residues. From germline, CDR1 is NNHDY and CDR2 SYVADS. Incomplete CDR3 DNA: TGTGCCAGCAGTGAGCTGGGGGGGCTCATCACCGGG. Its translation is CASSELGGLITG. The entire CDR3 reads CASSELGGLITGQLYF.

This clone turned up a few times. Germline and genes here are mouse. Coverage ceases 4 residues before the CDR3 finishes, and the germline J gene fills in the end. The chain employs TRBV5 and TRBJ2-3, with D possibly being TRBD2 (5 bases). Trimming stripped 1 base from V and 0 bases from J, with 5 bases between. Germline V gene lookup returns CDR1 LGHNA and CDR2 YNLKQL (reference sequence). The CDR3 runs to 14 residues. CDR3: CASSQGTSAETLYF. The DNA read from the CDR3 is TGTGCCAGCAGCCAAGGGACTAGTGCAGAA.

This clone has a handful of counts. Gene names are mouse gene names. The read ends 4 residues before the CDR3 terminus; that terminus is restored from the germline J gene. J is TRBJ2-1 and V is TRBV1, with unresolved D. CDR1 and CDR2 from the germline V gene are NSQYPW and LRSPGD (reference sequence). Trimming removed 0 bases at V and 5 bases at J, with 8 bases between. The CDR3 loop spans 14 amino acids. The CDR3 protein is CTCSADETDAEQFF. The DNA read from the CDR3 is TGCACCTGCAGTGCAGATGAAACAGATGCT.

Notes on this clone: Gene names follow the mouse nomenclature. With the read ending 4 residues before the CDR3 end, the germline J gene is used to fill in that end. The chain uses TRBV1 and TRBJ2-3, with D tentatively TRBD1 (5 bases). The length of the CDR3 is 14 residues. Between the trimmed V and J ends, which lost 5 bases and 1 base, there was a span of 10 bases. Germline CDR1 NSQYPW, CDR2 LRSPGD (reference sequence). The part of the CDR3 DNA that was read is TGCACCTGCAGTCCTCAGGGTGGTGCAGAA. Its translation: CTCSPQGGAE. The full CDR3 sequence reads CTCSPQGGAETLYF.

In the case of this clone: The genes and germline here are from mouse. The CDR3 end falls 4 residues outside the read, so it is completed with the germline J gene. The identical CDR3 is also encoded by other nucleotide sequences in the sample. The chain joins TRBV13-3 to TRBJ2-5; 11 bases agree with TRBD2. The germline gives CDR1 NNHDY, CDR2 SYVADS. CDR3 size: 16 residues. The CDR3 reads CASSDARDWGKDTQYF. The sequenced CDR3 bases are TGTGCCAGCAGTGATGCCCGGGACTGGGGGAAAGAC.

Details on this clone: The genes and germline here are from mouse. CDR3 region: CASSPTGGFTEVFF. The CDR3 bases that were read are TGTGCCAGCAGTCCCACAGGGGGCTTCACA. This chain joins TRBV13-3 and TRBJ1-1; TRBD1 aligns across 9 bases. The observed sequence ends 4 residues before the CDR3 terminus, with the missing tail filled in from the germline J gene. Germline trimming cut 4 bases from V and 4 bases from J; bases unmatched to any gene: 5. The CDR3 extends over 14 amino acids. Germline V CDR1 and CDR2: NNHDY, SYVADS.

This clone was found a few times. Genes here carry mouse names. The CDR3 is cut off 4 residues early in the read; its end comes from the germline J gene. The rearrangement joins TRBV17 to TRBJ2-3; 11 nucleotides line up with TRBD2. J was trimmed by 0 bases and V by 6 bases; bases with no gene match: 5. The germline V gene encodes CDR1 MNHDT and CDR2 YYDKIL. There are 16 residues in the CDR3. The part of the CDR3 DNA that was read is TGTGCTAGCAGAAGGACTGGGGGGTTTAGTGCAGAA. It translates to CASRRTGGFSAE. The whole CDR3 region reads CASRRTGGFSAETLYF. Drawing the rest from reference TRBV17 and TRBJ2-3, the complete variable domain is DTTVKQNPRYKLARVGKPVNLICSQTMNHDTMYWYQKKPNQAPKLLLFYYDKILNREADTFEKFQSSRPNNSFCSLYIGSAGLEYSAMYLCASRRTGGFSAETLYFGSGTRLTVL.

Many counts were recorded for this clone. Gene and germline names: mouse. The CDR3 spells CTCSALSGGAGEVFF. CDR3 bases read: TGCACCTGCAGTGCATTATCTGGGGGGGCGGGA. This rearrangement joins TRBV1 to TRBJ1-1, with D perhaps matching TRBD1 (6 bases). The read comes to an end 4 residues before the CDR3 does, leaving the germline J gene to fill in the end. The length of the CDR3 is 15 residues. Germline values: CDR1 NSQYPW, CDR2 LRSPGD (reference sequence). Full variable domain (remainder filled in from reference TRBV1 and TRBJ1-1): VTLLEQNPRWRLVPRGQAVNLRCILKNSQYPWMSWYQQDLQKQLQWLFTLRSPGDKEVKSLPGADYLATRVTDTELRLQVANMSQGRTLYCTCSALSGGAGEVFFGKGTRLTVV.

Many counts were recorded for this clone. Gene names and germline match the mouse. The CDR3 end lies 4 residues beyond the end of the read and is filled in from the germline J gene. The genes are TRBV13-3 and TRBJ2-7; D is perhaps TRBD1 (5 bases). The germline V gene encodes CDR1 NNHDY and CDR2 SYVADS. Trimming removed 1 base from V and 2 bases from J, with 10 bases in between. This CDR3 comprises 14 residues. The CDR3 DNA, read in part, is TGTGCCAGCAGTGATCTGGACAAAACCTAT. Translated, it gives CASSDLDKTY. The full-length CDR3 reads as CASSDLDKTYEQYF.

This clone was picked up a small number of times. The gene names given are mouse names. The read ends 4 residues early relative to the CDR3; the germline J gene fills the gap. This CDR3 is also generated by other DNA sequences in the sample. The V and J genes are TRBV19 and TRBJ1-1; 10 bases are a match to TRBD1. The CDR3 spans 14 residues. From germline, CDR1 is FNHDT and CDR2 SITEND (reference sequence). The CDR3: CASSRQGAGTEVFF. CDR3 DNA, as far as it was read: TGTGCCAGCAGTAGACAGGGGGCTGGGACA.

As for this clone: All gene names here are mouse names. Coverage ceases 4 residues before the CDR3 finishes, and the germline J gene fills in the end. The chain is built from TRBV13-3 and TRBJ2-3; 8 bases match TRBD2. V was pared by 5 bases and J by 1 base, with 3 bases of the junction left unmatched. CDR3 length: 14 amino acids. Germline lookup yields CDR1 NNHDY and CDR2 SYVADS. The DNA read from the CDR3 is TGTGCCAGCAGACTGGGGGTCGGTGCAGAA. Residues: CASRLGVGAE. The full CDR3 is CASRLGVGAETLYF.

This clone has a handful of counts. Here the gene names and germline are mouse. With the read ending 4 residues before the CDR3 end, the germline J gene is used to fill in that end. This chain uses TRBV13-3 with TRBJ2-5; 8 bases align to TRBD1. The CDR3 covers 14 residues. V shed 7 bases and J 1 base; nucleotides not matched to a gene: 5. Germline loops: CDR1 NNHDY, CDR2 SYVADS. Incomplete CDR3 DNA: TGTGCCAGCGGAGACAGGGGAGACCAAGAC. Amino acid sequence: CASGDRGDQD. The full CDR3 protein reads CASGDRGDQDTQYF.

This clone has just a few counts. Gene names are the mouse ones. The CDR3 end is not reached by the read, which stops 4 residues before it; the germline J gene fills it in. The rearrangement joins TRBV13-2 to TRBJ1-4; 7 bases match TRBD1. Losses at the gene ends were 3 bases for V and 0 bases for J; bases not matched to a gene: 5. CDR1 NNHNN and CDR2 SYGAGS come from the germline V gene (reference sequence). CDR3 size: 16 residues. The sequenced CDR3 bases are TGTGCCAGCGGTGGACAGGGACATCTTTCCAACGAA. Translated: CASGGQGHLSNE. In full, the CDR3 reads CASGGQGHLSNERLFF.

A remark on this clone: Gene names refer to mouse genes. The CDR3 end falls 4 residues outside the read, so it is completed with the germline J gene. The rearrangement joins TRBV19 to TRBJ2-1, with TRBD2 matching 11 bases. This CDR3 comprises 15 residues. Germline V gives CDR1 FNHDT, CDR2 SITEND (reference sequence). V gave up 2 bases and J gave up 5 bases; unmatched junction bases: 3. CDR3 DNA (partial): TGTGCCAGCAGTATTAGGGACTGGGGGAATGCT. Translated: CASSIRDWGNA. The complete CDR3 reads CASSIRDWGNAEQFF.

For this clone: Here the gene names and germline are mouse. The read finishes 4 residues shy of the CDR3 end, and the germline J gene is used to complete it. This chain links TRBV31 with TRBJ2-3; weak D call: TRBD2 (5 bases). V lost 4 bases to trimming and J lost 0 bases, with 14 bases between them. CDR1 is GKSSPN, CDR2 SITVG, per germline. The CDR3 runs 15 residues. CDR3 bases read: TGTGCCTGGAACCTCGCTGGGCCTAGTGCAGAA. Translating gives CAWNLAGPSAE. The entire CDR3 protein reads CAWNLAGPSAETLYF.

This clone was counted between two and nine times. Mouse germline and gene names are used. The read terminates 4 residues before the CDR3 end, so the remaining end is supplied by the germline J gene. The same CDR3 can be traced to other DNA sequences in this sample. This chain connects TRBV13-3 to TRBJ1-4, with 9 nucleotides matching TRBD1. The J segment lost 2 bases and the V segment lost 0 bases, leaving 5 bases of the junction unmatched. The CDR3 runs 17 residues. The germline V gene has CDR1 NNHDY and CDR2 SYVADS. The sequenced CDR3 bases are TGTGCCAGCAGTGATGCGGGAACAGGGGGCTCCAACGAA. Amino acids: CASSDAGTGGSNE. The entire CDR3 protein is CASSDAGTGGSNERLFF.

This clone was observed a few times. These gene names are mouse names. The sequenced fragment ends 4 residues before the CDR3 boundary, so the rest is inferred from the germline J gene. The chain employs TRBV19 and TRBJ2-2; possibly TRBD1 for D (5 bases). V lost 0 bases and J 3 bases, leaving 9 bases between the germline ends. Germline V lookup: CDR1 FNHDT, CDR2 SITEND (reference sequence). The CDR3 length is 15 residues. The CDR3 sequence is CASSIVPTDTGQLYF. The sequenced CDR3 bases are TGTGCCAGCAGTATAGTCCCGACAGACACCGGG.

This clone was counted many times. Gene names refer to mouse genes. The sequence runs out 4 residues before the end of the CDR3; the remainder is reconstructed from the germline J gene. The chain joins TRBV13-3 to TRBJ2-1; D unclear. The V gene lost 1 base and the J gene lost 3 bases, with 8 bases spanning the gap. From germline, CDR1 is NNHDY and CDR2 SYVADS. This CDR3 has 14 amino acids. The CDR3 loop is CASSDLWSYAEQFF. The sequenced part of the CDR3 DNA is TGTGCCAGCAGTGATCTCTGGTCCTATGCT.